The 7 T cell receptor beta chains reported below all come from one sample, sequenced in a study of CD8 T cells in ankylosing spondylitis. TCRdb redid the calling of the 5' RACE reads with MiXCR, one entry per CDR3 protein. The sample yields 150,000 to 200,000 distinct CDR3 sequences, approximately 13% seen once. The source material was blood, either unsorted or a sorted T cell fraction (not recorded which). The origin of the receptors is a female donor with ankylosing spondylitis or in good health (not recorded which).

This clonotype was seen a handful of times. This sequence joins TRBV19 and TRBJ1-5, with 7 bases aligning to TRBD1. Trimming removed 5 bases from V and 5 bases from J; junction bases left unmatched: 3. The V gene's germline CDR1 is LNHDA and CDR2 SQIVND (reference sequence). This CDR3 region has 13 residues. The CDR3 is CASSDRVDQPQHF. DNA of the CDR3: TGTGCCAGTAGTGACAGGGTGGATCAGCCCCAGCATTTT.

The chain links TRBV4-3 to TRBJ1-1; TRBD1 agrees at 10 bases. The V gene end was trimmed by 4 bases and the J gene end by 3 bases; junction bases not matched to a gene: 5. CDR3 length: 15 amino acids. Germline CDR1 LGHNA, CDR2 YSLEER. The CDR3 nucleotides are TGCGCCAGCAGCCGATGGACAGGGGGAGACACTGAAGCTTTCTTT. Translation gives CASSRWTGGDTEAFF.

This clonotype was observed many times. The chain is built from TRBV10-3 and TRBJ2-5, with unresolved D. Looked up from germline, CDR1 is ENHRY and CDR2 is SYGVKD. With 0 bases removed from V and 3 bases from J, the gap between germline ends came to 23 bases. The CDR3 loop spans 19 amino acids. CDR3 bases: TGTGCCATCAGTGAGTCGATCGGCCCTAACGGAGATCTAAAAGAGACCCAGTACTTC. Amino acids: CAISESIGPNGDLKETQYF.

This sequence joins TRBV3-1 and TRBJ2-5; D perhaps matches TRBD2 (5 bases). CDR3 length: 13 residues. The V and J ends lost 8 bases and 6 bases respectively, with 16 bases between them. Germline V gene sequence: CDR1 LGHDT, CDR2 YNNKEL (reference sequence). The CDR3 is CASWERTSQTQYF. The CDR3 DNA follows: TGTGCCAGCTGGGAGAGAACGAGCCAGACCCAGTACTTC.

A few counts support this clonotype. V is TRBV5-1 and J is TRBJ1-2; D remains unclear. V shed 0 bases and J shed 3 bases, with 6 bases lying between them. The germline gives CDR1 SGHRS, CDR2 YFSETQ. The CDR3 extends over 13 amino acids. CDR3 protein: CASSLEVDYGYTF. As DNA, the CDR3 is TGCGCCAGCAGCTTGGAGGTGGACTATGGCTACACCTTC.

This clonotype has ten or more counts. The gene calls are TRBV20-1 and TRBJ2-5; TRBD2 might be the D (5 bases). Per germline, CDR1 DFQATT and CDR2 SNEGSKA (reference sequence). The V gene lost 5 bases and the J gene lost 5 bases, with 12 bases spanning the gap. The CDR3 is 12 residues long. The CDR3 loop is CSALRGLETQYF. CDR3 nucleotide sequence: TGCAGTGCTCTCCGGGGTCTTGAGACCCAGTACTTC.

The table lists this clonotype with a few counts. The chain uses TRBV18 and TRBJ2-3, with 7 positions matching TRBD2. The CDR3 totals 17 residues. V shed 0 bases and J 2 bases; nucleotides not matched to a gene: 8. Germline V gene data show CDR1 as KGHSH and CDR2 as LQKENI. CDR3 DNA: TGTGCCAGCTCACCACCGGTATCTAGCGGACACACAGATACGCAGTATTTT. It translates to CASSPPVSSGHTDTQYF.